These T cell receptor beta chains were read from a single sample in a study of T cell responses to AZD1222 COVID-19 vaccine. The table came from immunoSEQ multiplex PCR; TCRdb's copy has only in-frame clones and leaves some out. The data show about 21,000 clones, 82% seen once. The sample in question was peripheral blood, obtained on day 0 of AZD1222 vaccination. All receptors come from an adult in good health. Each CDR3 is given with its conserved first and last residue. D genes are given only for firm matches. Size is omitted from some rows. Given values are once, few, many or a class for expanded clones.

v_gene	abundance	d_gene	j_gene	CDR3nt	CDR3aa
TRBV6-5	.	.	TRBJ2-5	TGTGCCAGCAGTTACTCGAGCGCACAGAAAGAGACCCAGTACTTC	CASSYSSAQKETQYF
TRBV19	once	.	TRBJ2-3	TGTGCCAGTAGGTCCCGGGGCTCTAGCACAGATACGCAGTATTTT	CASRSRGSSTDTQYF
TRBV19	few	TRBD2	TRBJ2-7	TGTGCCAGTAGCCCACTAGCGGGATTCCACGAGCAGTACTTC	CASSPLAGFHEQYF
TRBV11-3	once	.	TRBJ1-5	TGTGCCAGCAGCTTAGGCCCAGGTAGGACATATTGCAATCAGCCCCAGCATTTT	CASSLGPGRTYCNQPQHF
TRBV7-3	.	TRBD2	TRBJ2-3	TGTGCCAGCAGCTTGGGACTAGCATCAGATACGCAGTATTTT	CASSLGLASDTQYF
TRBV6-5	.	TRBD1	TRBJ2-7	TGTGCCAGCAGCACCGGGACAGGCTCCTACGAGCAGTACTTC	CASSTGTGSYEQYF
TRBV6-6	.	.	TRBJ1-1	TGTGCCAGCAGAACCTCCTGGGAGATGAACACTGAAGCTTTCTTT	CASRTSWEMNTEAFF
TRBV5-1	.	TRBD1	TRBJ1-4	TGCGCCAGCAGCGGACAGGGTGAGACTAATGAAAAACTGTTTTTT	CASSGQGETNEKLFF
TRBV6-5	.	.	TRBJ1-4	TGTGCCAGCAGTAGACAGTCCTATAATGAAAAACTGTTTTTT	CASSRQSYNEKLFF
TRBV11-3	.	.	TRBJ1-1	TGTGCCAGCAGCTTAGGACAGCTGAACACTGAAGCTTTCTTT	CASSLGQLNTEAFF
TRBV14	.	.	TRBJ2-1	TGTGCCAGCAGCCAAGATCCCTGGATGGGGAGCTCCTACAATGAGCAGTTCTTC	CASSQDPWMGSSYNEQFF
TRBV9	few	.	TRBJ2-3	TGTGCCAGCAGCGCTGGTGGGGGGCCAGATACGCAGTATTTT	CASSAGGGPDTQYF
TRBV27	.	.	TRBJ2-3	TGTGCCAGCAGTTTAGTACAGGAGGCAGATACGCAGTATTTT	CASSLVQEADTQYF
TRBV5-1	.	.	TRBJ2-7	TGCGCCAGCAGCTTGGGGTCATCCGAGCAGTACTTC	CASSLGSSEQYF
TRBV19	.	.	TRBJ1-6	TGTGCCAGTAGTAGGTCTGGGGGAACGGATTCACCCCTCCACTTT	CASSRSGGTDSPLHF
TRBV9	.	.	TRBJ2-3	TGTGCCAGCAGCCGCCGAGGGGATGGGACAGATACGCAGTATTTT	CASSRRGDGTDTQYF
TRBV20-1	.	.	TRBJ2-3	TGCAGTGCCAGTCCTGTCGCAGATACGCAGTATTTT	CSASPVADTQYF
TRBV27	.	.	TRBJ2-1	TGTGCCAGCAGTCTAACCTCGACTAGCTCCTACAATGAGCAGTTCTTC	CASSLTSTSSYNEQFF
TRBV6-2/TRBV6-3	.	.	TRBJ2-2	TGTGCCAGCAGTTACTGGGGGACCAGCACCGGGGAGCTGTTTTTT	CASSYWGTSTGELFF
TRBV28	.	.	TRBJ2-5	TGTGCCAGCAGTCCCAGGGGAGAGACCCAGTACTTC	CASSPRGETQYF
TRBV6-1	.	TRBD2	TRBJ2-7	TGTGCCAGCAGTGAACTAGCGGGAGCGGGTGAGCAGTACTTC	CASSELAGAGEQYF
TRBV5-1	.	TRBD2	TRBJ2-3	TGCGCCAGCAGCTTGGCACTAGCGGTGGCAGATACGCAGTATTTT	CASSLALAVADTQYF
TRBV15	.	.	TRBJ2-5	TGTGCCACCAGCAGGGGGATAGGCCCCCAAGAGACCCAGTACTTC	CATSRGIGPQETQYF
TRBV11-2	.	.	TRBJ1-2	TGTGCCAGCAGCGGGCAGGCGGTAACTAACTATGGCTACACCTTC	CASSGQAVTNYGYTF
TRBV18	.	TRBD2	TRBJ2-2	TGTGCCAGCTCACTCTGGACGGGAGGGTCCACCGGGGAGCTGTTTTTT	CASSLWTGGSTGELFF
TRBV5-1	.	TRBD1	TRBJ1-6	TGCGCCAGCAGCTTGGATCAGGGGGTAGGTTCACCCCTCCACTTT	CASSLDQGVGSPLHF
TRBV10-3	.	.	TRBJ2-2	TGTGCCATCAGTGAGTCTGGGGTTACCGGGGAGCTGTTTTTT	CAISESGVTGELFF
TRBV6-5	.	.	TRBJ2-7	TGTGCCAGCTCAAGACTAACAAGCTCCTACGAGCAGTACTTC	CASSRLTSSYEQYF
TRBV7-8	.	.	TRBJ1-2	TGTGCCAGCAGCTTTCTTGCCGACGGAGGGCGGGCTGGCTACACCTTC	CASSFLADGGRAGYTF
TRBV18	.	.	TRBJ1-5	TGTGCCAGCTCACTTTGGCGCCCCGGGCCCCAGCATTTT	CASSLWRPGPQHF
TRBV10-3	.	.	TRBJ1-6	TGTGCCATCAGAGGAGCAGGTAGGTGGGATTCACCCCTCCACTTT	CAIRGAGRWDSPLHF
TRBV19	once	.	TRBJ2-1	TGTGCCAGTAACCCCGGTTGGGGGAACTCCTACAATGAGCAGTTCTTC	CASNPGWGNSYNEQFF